This TCR beta chain came from a study of blood T cell repertoires in COVID-19. Study information: Donors in the United States, Italy and Spain gave samples during acute or convalescent COVID-19. PBMCs, B-cell-depleted T cells, or T cells provided the cDNA or gDNA that made up the material.

In the original workflow: Amplification with reference gene primers provided the estimates of nucleated cell counts. Measured with immunoSEQ multiplex PCR; TCRdb has only the in-frame clones, and not every one. V and J calls and clone size are copied from that table; D and trimming were computed from the DNA. The sample lists 45,000 to 65,000 clones, about three quarters occurring once. The CDR3 has 12 amino acids. Germline CDR1 reads SQVTM; CDR2 reads ANQGSEA. V dropped 4 bases and J dropped 2; count of bases not matched to a gene: 2. The sequenced sample was peripheral blood. This TCR derives from a man in his sixties or seventies with active or convalescent COVID-19. The chain couples TRBV29-1 to TRBJ2-7, with 7 bases lining up with TRBD1. The CDR3 sequence: CSVGTGTYEQYF. The CDR3 coding sequence is TGCAGCGTTGGGACAGGAACCTACGAGCAGTACTTC.